One and the same sample provided the 8 T cell receptor beta chains below, sequenced in a study of blood T cell repertoires in COVID-19. Clones were read by immunoSEQ multiplex PCR, and TCRdb kept only the in-frame ones, dropping some. This sample has roughly 150,000 clones, with approximately 83% found just once. Sequencing used peripheral blood. Every receptor here comes from a woman of 80 years or more with acute or convalescent COVID-19.

The V gene is TRBV6-1, the J gene TRBJ1-2, with a tentative D call TRBD1 (6 bases). V was trimmed by 2 bases and J by 6 bases, leaving 10 bases between them. The CDR3 consists of 13 residues. Per germline, CDR1 MNHNS and CDR2 SASEGT. The CDR3 reads CASSERPGDGYTF. For the CDR3, the DNA is TGTGCCAGCAGTGAACGGCCAGGGGATGGCTACACCTTC.

The J gene is TRBJ2-1, the V gene TRBV9, with 13 bases that match TRBD2. Germline trimming cut 0 bases from V and 4 bases from J; bases unmatched to any gene: 7. The CDR3 loop spans 18 amino acids. Germline-derived CDR1 and CDR2 are SGDLS and YYNGEE. The CDR3 coding sequence is TGTGCCAGCAGCGTAGCTTTATGGACTAGCGGGAGATACAATGAGCAGTTCTTC. Translating gives CASSVALWTSGRYNEQFF.

The chain combines TRBV19 with TRBJ1-2; maybe TRBD1 (5 bases). This CDR3 contains 16 residues. The germline V and J ends were trimmed by 7 bases and 5 bases, with 23 bases remaining between them. Germline CDR1 is LNHDA and CDR2 is SQIVND (reference sequence). The CDR3 nucleotides are TGTGCCAGTAACTCCTTTCTGGAGGGCGGGACGTATGGCTACACCTTC. It encodes CASNSFLEGGTYGYTF.

This clone came up once. The chain uses TRBV10-1 and TRBJ2-1, with TRBD2 identical over 10 bases. Losses at the gene ends were 3 bases for V and 5 bases for J; bases not matched to a gene: 10. Germline V CDR1 and CDR2: WNHNN, SYGVQD (reference sequence). The CDR3 runs 17 residues. This chain's CDR3 is CASSESASGSPHNEQFF. In DNA, the CDR3 is TGCGCCAGCAGTGAATCGGCTAGCGGGAGTCCCCACAATGAGCAGTTCTTC.

The chain has TRBV5-1 and TRBJ2-7, with 7 bases lining up with TRBD1. Germline CDR1 SGHRS, CDR2 YFSETQ. After removal of 0 bases from V and 3 bases from J, the junction contained 12 bases not matched to a gene. The CDR3 runs to 17 residues. Here the CDR3 reads CASSLGFRGAGGYEQYF. CDR3 DNA: TGCGCCAGCAGCTTGGGTTTCCGAGGGGCAGGGGGCTACGAGCAGTACTTC.

The rearrangement uses TRBV7-6 and TRBJ2-2; D ambiguous. The CDR3 runs to 12 residues. V was pared by 5 bases and J by 6 bases, with 7 bases between. Germline V gives CDR1 SGHVS, CDR2 FNYEAQ. The CDR3 DNA reads TGTGCCAGCAGCCCCGGTGCCGGGGAGCTGTTTTTT. This encodes CASSPGAGELFF.

The chain joins TRBV3-1 (or the pseudogene TRBV3-2) to TRBJ2-2, with D possibly matching TRBD1 (7 bases). Looked up from germline, CDR1 is LGHDT and CDR2 is YNNKEL (reference sequence). This CDR3 has 16 amino acids. V lost 2 bases and J lost 6, with 16 bases in between. The CDR3 nucleotides read TGTGCCAGCAGCCAATTTATTCAGGGGGGAGCCGGGGAGCTGTTTTTT. It yields the protein CASSQFIQGGAGELFF.

The chain is built from TRBV19 and TRBJ2-5; TRBD1 matches at 10 bases. J gave up 4 bases and V 5 bases, and 10 bases lay outside the gene matches. The CDR3 totals 16 residues. The germline CDR1 and CDR2 sequences are LNHDA and SQIVND (reference sequence). The CDR3 region has the DNA TGTGCCAGTAGTTTAACCGGGACAGGGGCAGGAGAGACCCAGTACTTC. As protein: CASSLTGTGAGETQYF.